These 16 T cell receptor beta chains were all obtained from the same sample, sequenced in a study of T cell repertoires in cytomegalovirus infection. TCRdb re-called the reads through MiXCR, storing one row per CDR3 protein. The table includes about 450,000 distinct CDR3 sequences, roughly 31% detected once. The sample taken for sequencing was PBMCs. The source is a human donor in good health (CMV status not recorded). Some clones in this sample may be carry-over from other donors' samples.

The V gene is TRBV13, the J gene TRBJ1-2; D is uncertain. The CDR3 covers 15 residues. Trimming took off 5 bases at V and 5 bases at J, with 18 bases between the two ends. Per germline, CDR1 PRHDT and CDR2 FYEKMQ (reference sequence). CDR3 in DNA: TGTGCCAGCAGCCCCCGGGCCCCGGAAGGGTATGGCTACACCTTC. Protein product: CASSPRAPEGYGYTF.

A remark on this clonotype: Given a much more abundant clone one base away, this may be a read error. The CDR3 nucleotides read TGTGCCAGCAGCCGGGACAGAAAATCTGCAACTAATGAAAAAATGTTTTTT. Protein product: CASSRDRKSATNEKMFF. V gene TRBV7-2 combines with J gene TRBJ1-4, with TRBD1 matching 7 bases. The CDR3 runs 17 residues. The germline gives CDR1 SGHTA, CDR2 FQGNSA.

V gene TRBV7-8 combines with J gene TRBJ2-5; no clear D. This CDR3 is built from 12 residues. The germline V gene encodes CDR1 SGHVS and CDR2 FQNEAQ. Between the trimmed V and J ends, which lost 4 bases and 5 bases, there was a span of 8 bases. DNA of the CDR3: TGTGCCAGCAGCTGGGCGGAGGAGACCCAGTACTTC. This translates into CASSWAEETQYF.

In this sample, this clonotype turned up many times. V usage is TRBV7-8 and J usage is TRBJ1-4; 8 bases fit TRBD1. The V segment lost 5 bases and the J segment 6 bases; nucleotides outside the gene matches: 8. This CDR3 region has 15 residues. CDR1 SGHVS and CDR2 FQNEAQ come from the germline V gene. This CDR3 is CASSPGQGADEKLFF. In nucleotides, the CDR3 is TGTGCCAGCAGCCCCGGACAGGGTGCGGATGAAAAACTGTTTTTT.

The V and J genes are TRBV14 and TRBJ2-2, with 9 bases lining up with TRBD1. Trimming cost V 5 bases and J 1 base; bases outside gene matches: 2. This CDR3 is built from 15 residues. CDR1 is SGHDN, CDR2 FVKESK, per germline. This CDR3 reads CASSGTGWNTGELFF. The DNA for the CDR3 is TGTGCCAGCAGCGGGACAGGGTGGAACACCGGGGAGCTGTTTTTT.

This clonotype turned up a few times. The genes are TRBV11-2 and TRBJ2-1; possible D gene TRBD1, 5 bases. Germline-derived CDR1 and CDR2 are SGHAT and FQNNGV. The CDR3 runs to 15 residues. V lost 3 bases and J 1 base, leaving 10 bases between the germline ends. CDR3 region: CASSLTDDSYNEQFF. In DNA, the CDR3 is TGTGCCAGCAGCTTGACAGACGATTCCTACAATGAGCAGTTCTTC.

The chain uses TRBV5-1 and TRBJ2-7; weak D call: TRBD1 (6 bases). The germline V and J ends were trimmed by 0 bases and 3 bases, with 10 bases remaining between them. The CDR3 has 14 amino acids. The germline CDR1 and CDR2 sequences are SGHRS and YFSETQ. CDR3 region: CASSLGGTYYEQYF. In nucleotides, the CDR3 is TGCGCCAGCAGCTTGGGGGGGACATACTACGAGCAGTACTTC. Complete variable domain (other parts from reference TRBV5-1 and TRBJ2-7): KAGVTQTPRYLIKTRGQQVTLSCSPISGHRSVSWYQQTPGQGLQFLFEYFSETQRNKGNFPGRFSGRQFSNSRSEMNVSTLELGDSALYLCASSLGGTYYEQYFGPGTRLTVT.

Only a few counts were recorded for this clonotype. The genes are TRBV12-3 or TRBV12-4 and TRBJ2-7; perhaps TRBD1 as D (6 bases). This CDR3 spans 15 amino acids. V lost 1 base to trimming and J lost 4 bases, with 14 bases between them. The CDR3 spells CASSLDAWGRYEQYF. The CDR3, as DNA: TGTGCCAGCAGTTTAGACGCTTGGGGGCGGTACGAGCAGTACTTC.

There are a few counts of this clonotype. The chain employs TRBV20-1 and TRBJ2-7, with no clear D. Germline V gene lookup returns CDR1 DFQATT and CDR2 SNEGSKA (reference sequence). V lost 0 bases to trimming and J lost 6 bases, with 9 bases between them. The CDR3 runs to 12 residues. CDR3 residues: CSARDQRVEQYF. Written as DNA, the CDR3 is TGCAGTGCTAGAGATCAACGGGTCGAGCAGTACTTC.

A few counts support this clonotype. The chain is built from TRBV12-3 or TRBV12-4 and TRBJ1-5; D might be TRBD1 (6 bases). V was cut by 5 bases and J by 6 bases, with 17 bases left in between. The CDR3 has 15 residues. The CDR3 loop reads CASSPGGALTQPQHF. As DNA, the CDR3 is TGTGCCAGCAGTCCGGGGGGGGCTTTAACTCAGCCCCAGCATTTT.

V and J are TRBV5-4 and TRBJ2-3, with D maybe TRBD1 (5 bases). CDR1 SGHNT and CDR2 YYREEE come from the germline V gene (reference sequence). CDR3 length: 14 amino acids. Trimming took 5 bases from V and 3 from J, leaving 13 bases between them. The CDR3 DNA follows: TGTGCCAGCAGGGACCAGGGTGGGACAGATACGCAGTATTTT. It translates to CASRDQGGTDTQYF.

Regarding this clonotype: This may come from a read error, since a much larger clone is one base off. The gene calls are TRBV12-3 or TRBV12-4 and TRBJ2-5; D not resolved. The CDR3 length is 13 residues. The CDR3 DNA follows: TGTTCCAGCAGTATGGCATGGGGAGAGACCCAGTACTTC. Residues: CSSSMAWGETQYF.

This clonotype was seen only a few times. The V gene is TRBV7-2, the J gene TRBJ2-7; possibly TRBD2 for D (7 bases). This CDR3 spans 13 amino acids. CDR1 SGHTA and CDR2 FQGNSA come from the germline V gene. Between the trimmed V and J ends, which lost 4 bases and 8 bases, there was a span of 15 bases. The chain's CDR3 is CASSWGGEGQQYF. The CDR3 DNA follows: TGTGCCAGCAGCTGGGGGGGCGAGGGCCAGCAGTACTTC. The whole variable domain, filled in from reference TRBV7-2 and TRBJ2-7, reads GAGVSQSPSNKVTEKGKDVELRCDPISGHTALYWYRQSLGQGLEFLIYFQGNSAPDKSGLPSDRFSAERTGGSVSTLTIQRTQQEDSAVYLCASSWGGEGQQYFGPGTRLTVT.

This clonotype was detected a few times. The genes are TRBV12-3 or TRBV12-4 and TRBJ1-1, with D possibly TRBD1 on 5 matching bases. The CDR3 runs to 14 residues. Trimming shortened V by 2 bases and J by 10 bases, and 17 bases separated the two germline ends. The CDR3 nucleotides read TGTGCCAGCAGTTTAATGGGGGGGAGCGTGTCAGCTTTCTTT. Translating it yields CASSLMGGSVSAFF.

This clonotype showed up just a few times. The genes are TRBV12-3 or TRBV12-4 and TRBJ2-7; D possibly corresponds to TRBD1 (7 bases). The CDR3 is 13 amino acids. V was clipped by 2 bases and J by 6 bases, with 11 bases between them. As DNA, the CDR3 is TGTGCCAGCAGTTTAAGTCAGGGGGGCGAGCAGTACTTC. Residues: CASSLSQGGEQYF.

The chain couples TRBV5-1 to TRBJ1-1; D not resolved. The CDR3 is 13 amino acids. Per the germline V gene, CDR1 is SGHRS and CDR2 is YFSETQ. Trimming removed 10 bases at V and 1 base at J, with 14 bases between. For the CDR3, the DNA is TGCGCCTTTCGAGGACGGCCGAACACTGAAGCTTTCTTT. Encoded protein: CAFRGRPNTEAFF.